This T cell receptor (beta chain) was found in a study of long-term antiretroviral therapy in people with HIV. Study-level results: Pre-ART expanded TRB clones stayed dominant throughout, though often decreasing after ART. ART was followed by higher diversity that remained below transplant donor controls.

This clone was observed once. Its specificity is not known. This CDR3 region has 15 residues. Germline loops: CDR1 SEHNR, CDR2 FQNEAQ (reference sequence). Trimming cost V 5 bases and J 4 bases; bases outside gene matches: 11. The content of samples before DNA extraction was roughly 1-10 million cryopreserved PBMC. Version v3.0 of the immunoSEQ assay ran at survey level. This table comes from immunoSEQ multiplex PCR, and its TCRdb copy is limited to in-frame clones, with some not included. The sample lists 25,000 or so clones, about 77% occurring once. This TCR derives from a man aged 18 to 29 with HIV. The input for sequencing was unsorted PBMCs, taken 1.5 years before starting antiretroviral therapy. The V gene is TRBV7-9, the J gene TRBJ2-7; TRBD2 matches at 7 bases. The CDR3 sequence: CASSGGATGGYEQYF. CDR3 nucleotides: TGTGCCAGCAGCGGAGGGGCAACCGGGGGGTACGAGCAGTACTTC.